The TCR beta chain under discussion was sequenced for a study of T cells in Graves' hyperthyroidism and ophthalmopathy (dated by TCRdb to between 2019 and 2020). Study-wide context: TCR V-J signatures able to tell the groups apart were searched for in a discovery cohort of around 95 patients, of whom under 45 had Graves' ophthalmopathy and 57 had stable Graves' hyperthyroidism. Prospective prediction of ophthalmopathy was tested in an independent validation cohort of 18 to 20 hyperthyroidism patients and 17 patients who later progressed to ophthalmopathy. The 100 discovery patients were divided at random into training and test sets in a 7:3 ratio. In over five Graves' hyperthyroidism patients, the study also compared T-cell repertoires from thyroid tissue with T-cell repertoires from blood. Following sampling, methimazole starting at 30 mg daily was given to hyperthyroidism patients, and high-dose intravenous methylprednisolone was given to ophthalmopathy patients. The paper describes TCR Vbeta CDR3 sequencing of 120 to 150 peripheral blood samples, made up of 40 to 45 ophthalmopathy patients, some 80 hyperthyroidism patients and roughly 17 progressor patients.

The TCR beta CDR3 regions were amplified from RNA transcripts. The TCR CDR3 was subjected to a first round of RT-PCR using the HTBI primer set and the Qiagen OneStep RT-PCR kit. A second multiplex PCR round built the libraries, followed by size selection and purification. Paired-end sequencing of the libraries was performed with 100 bp reads on an Illumina HiSeq2000. The authors' analysis ran thus. Raw data were processed with SOAPnuke, discarding reads with adapters, uncalled bases, mean Phred below 15, or no exact constant-primer or identifier match. High-quality paired reads were merged using COPE v1.2.5, and each unique nucleotide sequence was defined as a clonotype. MiTCR v1.1 was used to align the clonotypes against IMGT TRBV, TRBD and TRBJ reference segments. Only V-J combinations with frequency above 0.0001, covering 99% to 99.2% of repertoires, were analysed. The TCS score was defined as F50 (clonal expansion) divided by E x V (chaos), with BLOSUM62-based TCRdist calculated between CDR3 peptides within each V-J. Welch's t-statistics and random forest reduced some 510 V-J features to about 12, which were used in a naive Bayes classifier (R e1071). The Morisita-Horn index was used to measure how similar the thyroid and blood repertoires were. The raw public data were reprocessed by TCRdb itself: fastp quality trimming at Q25, MiXCR clonotype calling, in-frame beta chains only. Rows matching on CDR3 protein sequence are summarized as one entry with the most common DNA and genes. None of the V and J calls come from the authors' own analysis; TCRdb made them. Here the sample has over 500,000 distinct CDR3 sequences; about 45% occur a single time. Together, the top ten hold 44% of the sample.

Patients with uncontrolled infections, other autoimmune diseases, pregnancy or lactation were excluded. Diagnoses relied on clinical symptoms, serum thyroxine and TRAb, thyroid ultrasound and orbital computed tomography. Total RNA was extracted using Trizol reagent, and RNA quality was assessed on an Agilent 2100 Bioanalyzer. With regard to this clonotype: Its antigen has not been determined. Base-call qualities are not available, and no considerably larger clone is one nucleotide away.

Trimming costs V 7 bases and J 8 bases, and their ends lie 11 bases apart. The CDR3 runs 11 amino acids, cysteine and phenylalanine included. The kept DNA is CDR3 alone, 33 bases in frame from the first base. Sequences DFQATT (CDR1) and SNEGSKA (CDR2) are obtained from the germline V gene (reference sequence). Paper-wide results and their limitations: In cross-validation, a model built on a 13 V-J signature told ophthalmopathy apart from stable hyperthyroidism with about 90% sensitivity and about 81% specificity, and in testing the same model reached 80%/75%. During validation, the model predicted progression to ophthalmopathy a median of about 6.5 months ahead of onset, with approximately 71% sensitivity and 72% to 80% specificity. No statistical method was used to fix the sample size in advance, and group allocation was not hidden from the investigators. Most expanded thyroid clonotypes (frequency above 0.001) were also detected in blood, a finding suggesting that blood repertoires may reflect thyroid immune responses.

This sequence originates from an adult woman with Graves' disease, either hyperthyroidism or ophthalmopathy (not recorded which). This chain joins TRBV20-1 to TRBJ1-4; the D gene is perhaps TRBD1, on 5 matching bases. The sample was peripheral blood or thyroid tissue (not recorded which). At the DNA level, the sequence is TGCAGTGACGACAGTTGGGAAAAACTGTTTTTT. It codes for CSDDSWEKLFF.